This passage covers 16 T cell receptor beta chains from one sample sequenced in a study of graft-versus-host responses after intestinal transplantation. The repertoire was sequenced with immunoSEQ multiplex PCR; TCRdb's copy has only in-frame clones and lacks some. Of some 90,000 clones listed, roughly 92% are singletons. These receptors are not linked to any known antigen. This specimen consisted of unstimulated CD4+ T cells sorted from spleen or lymph node cells, obtained before intestinal transplant. The source of these receptors is a human donor who received an intestinal transplant.

This clone was counted a few times. J is TRBJ2-3 and V is TRBV30; D is unresolved. CDR1 and CDR2 (germline): GTSNPN, SVGIG (reference sequence). The CDR3 has 15 amino acids. Trimming pared 3 bases from V and 4 bases from J, leaving 17 bases between. CDR3 residues: CAWRSLDGRADTQYF. In DNA, the CDR3 is TGTGCCTGGAGAAGTCTAGACGGTAGGGCAGATACGCAGTATTTT.

The V gene is TRBV6-1, the J gene TRBJ1-5; D is unclear. Trimming left V 4 bases short and J 0 bases short, with 4 bases between. The length of the CDR3 is 13 residues. Per germline, CDR1 MNHNS and CDR2 SASEGT. CDR3: CASSAYSNQPQHF. The CDR3 nucleotides read TGTGCCAGCAGTGCCTATAGCAATCAGCCCCAGCATTTT.

The chain has TRBV5-1 and TRBJ2-3; D is possibly TRBD2 (6 bases). There are 15 residues in the CDR3. CDR1 SGHRS and CDR2 YFSETQ come from the germline V gene. V lost 2 bases, J lost 4 bases, and 14 bases lay in between. The CDR3 protein is CASSFGPGVADTQYF. DNA for the CDR3: TGCGCCAGCAGCTTTGGCCCGGGAGTTGCAGATACGCAGTATTTT.

The rearrangement uses TRBV2 and TRBJ2-7, with no clear D. The CDR3 runs to 14 residues. V shed 4 bases and J shed 3 bases, with 13 bases lying between them. Per germline, CDR1 SNHLY and CDR2 FYNNEI. The CDR3 loop reads CASSVVARGYEQYF. CDR3 coding DNA: TGTGCCAGCAGTGTAGTCGCGAGAGGCTACGAGCAGTACTTC.

This clone was found once. This chain uses TRBV7-7 with TRBJ2-1, with D possibly matching TRBD1 (5 bases). The CDR3 runs 18 residues. From germline, CDR1 is SSHAT and CDR2 FNYEAQ (reference sequence). Trimming pared 5 bases from V and 0 bases from J, leaving 20 bases between. Written as DNA, the CDR3 is TGTGCCAGCAGCCCAAGGGGCGGCAGTTTAACCTCCTACAATGAGCAGTTCTTC. Amino acids: CASSPRGGSLTSYNEQFF.

The chain recombines TRBV7-2 with TRBJ2-1, with TRBD1 identical over 10 bases. V shed 5 bases and J 4 bases; nucleotides not matched to a gene: 8. Per the germline V gene, CDR1 is SGHTA and CDR2 is FQGNSA. CDR3 length: 16 amino acids. The chain's CDR3 is CASSPRQGAGYNEQFF. As DNA, the CDR3 is TGTGCCAGCAGCCCCCGACAGGGGGCGGGATACAATGAGCAGTTCTTC.

The chain couples TRBV6-5 to TRBJ1-4, with 8 bases that match TRBD1. Per the germline V gene, CDR1 is MNHEY and CDR2 is SVGAGI. The CDR3 is 15 amino acids. The V segment lost 2 bases and the J segment 7 bases; nucleotides outside the gene matches: 6. The CDR3 reads CASSYRGGQAEKLFF. CDR3 sequence (DNA): TGTGCCAGCAGTTACCGAGGGGGACAGGCTGAAAAACTGTTTTTT.

The gene calls are TRBV1 and TRBJ2-7; the D call in the table, TRBD2, was not verified against the DNA. TRBV1 is a pseudogene segment. This CDR3 is built from 20 residues. The CDR3 DNA reads as TGCACCAGCAGTTCCATCGCAGCACTATCCACCGGGACTAGAATCTCGCGGCAGTACTTC. As protein: CTSSSIAALSTGTRISRQYF.

This chain uses TRBV5-1 with TRBJ1-2; 7 positions match TRBD1. The CDR3 is 17 residues long. V lost 1 base, J lost 4 bases, and 13 bases stayed unmatched. In germline, CDR1 is SGHRS, CDR2 YFSETQ. In DNA, the CDR3 is TGCGCCAGCAGCTTGAAAGGGGGAGGGGGCCAGGGCTATGGCTACACCTTC. Protein sequence: CASSLKGGGGQGYGYTF.

This chain uses TRBV18 with TRBJ1-4, with a weak D call TRBD1 (6 bases). Germline CDR1 KGHSH, CDR2 LQKENI. The V gene lost 3 bases and the J gene lost 1 base, with 9 bases spanning the gap. CDR3 length: 15 amino acids. The CDR3 DNA follows: TGTGCCAGCTCACCTAGGGGGATAACTAATGAAAAACTGTTTTTT. Its translation: CASSPRGITNEKLFF. The full variable domain, in which reference TRBV18 and TRBJ1-4 provide the parts outside the CDR3, is NAGVMQNPRHLVRRRGQEARLRCSPMKGHSHVYWYRQLPEEGLKFMVYLQKENIIDESGMPKERFSAEFPKEGPSILRIQQVVRGDSAAYFCASSPRGITNEKLFFGSGTQLSVL.

The chain joins TRBV29-1 to TRBJ2-7; D unclear. The CDR3 covers 12 residues. The germline V gene has CDR1 SQVTM and CDR2 ANQGSEA. Between the trimmed V and J ends, which lost 1 base and 8 bases, there was a span of 12 bases. For the CDR3, the DNA is TGCAGCGTTGAAGTTAATCGACGGAAGCAGTACTTC. As protein: CSVEVNRRKQYF.

The J gene is TRBJ1-2, the V gene TRBV21-1. TRBV21-1 is labeled a pseudogene. The CDR3 consists of 11 residues. The CDR3 coding sequence is TGTGCCAGCAGCAAAGACGGTGGCTACACCTTC. Its translation: CASSKDGGYTF.

The chain links TRBV5-1 to TRBJ2-7, with TRBD2 matching over 12 bases. This CDR3 is 14 amino acids long. Germline loops: CDR1 SGHRS, CDR2 YFSETQ. Trimming removed 3 bases from V and 3 bases from J; junction bases left unmatched: 1. CDR3 amino acids: CASSWGLAGYEQYF. CDR3 nucleotides: TGCGCCAGCAGCTGGGGACTAGCGGGCTACGAGCAGTACTTC.

The chain is built from TRBV5-4 and TRBJ2-3; the match to TRBD2 covers 12 bases. Trimming cost V 3 bases and J 3 bases; bases outside gene matches: 8. Germline loops: CDR1 SGHNT, CDR2 YYREEE (reference sequence). CDR3 length equals 17 residues. The CDR3 bases are TGTGCCAGCAGCTCGACTAGCGGGAGAGTCGTGACAGATACGCAGTATTTT. Residues: CASSSTSGRVVTDTQYF.

The table lists this clone with a count of one. The chain recombines TRBV7-8 with TRBJ2-7; 7 nucleotides agree with TRBD1. This CDR3 is 15 amino acids long. Germline values: CDR1 SGHVS, CDR2 FQNEAQ. V shed 4 bases, J shed 1 base, and the junction held 7 bases outside the gene matches. The DNA for the CDR3 is TGTGCCAGCAGCTCCAGGGGCAGGGGGTCCTACGAGCAGTACTTC. As protein: CASSSRGRGSYEQYF.

Here the CDR3 reads CASSELEGGDDTEAFF. The CDR3 DNA sequence: TGTGCCAGCAGTGAATTAGAAGGGGGCGATGACACTGAAGCTTTCTTT. The chain uses TRBV25-1 and TRBJ1-1; 7 bases are shared with TRBD1. CDR1 and CDR2 from the germline V gene are MGHDK and SYGVNS. The CDR3 loop spans 16 amino acids. Trimming cost V 1 base and J 3 bases; bases outside gene matches: 8. The whole variable domain, remainder taken from reference TRBV25-1 and TRBJ1-1, is EADIYQTPRYLVIGTGKKITLECSQTMGHDKMYWYQQDPGMELHLIHYSYGVNSTEKGDLSSESTVSRIRTEHFPLTLESARPSHTSQYLCASSELEGGDDTEAFFGQGTRLTVV.